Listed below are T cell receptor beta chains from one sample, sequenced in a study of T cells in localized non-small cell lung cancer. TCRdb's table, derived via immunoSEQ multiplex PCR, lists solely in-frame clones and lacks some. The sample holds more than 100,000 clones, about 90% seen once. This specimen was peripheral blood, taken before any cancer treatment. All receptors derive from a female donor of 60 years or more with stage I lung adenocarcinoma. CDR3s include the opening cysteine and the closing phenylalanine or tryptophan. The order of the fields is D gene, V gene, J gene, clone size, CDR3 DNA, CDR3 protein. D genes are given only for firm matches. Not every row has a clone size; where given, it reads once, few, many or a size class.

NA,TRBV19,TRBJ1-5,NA,TGTGCCAGTAGTATGGCAGGGGGCAATCAGCCCCAGCATTTT,CASSMAGGNQPQHF
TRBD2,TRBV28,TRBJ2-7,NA,TGTGCCAGCAGTCCGCTGGCGGGAGTGGTGTACGAGCAGTACTTC,CASSPLAGVVYEQYF
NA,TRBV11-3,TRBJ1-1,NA,TGTGCCAGCAGCTTACAGGCGGGGGAAGCTTTCTTT,CASSLQAGEAFF
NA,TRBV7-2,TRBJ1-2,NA,TGTGCCAGCAGCTTAGCGGACGATCGGGTAAACTATGGCTACACCTTC,CASSLADDRVNYGYTF
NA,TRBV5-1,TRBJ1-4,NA,TGCGCCAGCAGCTTGGGAGGGACTAATGAAAAACTGTTTTTT,CASSLGGTNEKLFF
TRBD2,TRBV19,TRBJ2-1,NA,TGTGCCAGTACCCCCCGGGGGGGTTTCTCCTACAATGAGCAGTTCTTC,CASTPRGGFSYNEQFF
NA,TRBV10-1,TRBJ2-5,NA,TGCGCCAGCAGTGTCGGCGGACCTCAGGAGACCCAGTACTTC,CASSVGGPQETQYF
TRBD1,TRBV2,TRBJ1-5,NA,TGTGCCAGCCTAGCGCTACAGGGGGCAGGTCAGCCCCAGCATTTT,CASLALQGAGQPQHF
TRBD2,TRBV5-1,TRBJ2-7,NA,TGCGCCAGCAGCTTGACCGGGGGGAGAGCTTACGAGCAGTACTTC,CASSLTGGRAYEQYF
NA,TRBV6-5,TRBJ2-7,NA,TGTGCCAGCAGGGACGAAAGGGAGCAGTACTTC,CASRDEREQYF
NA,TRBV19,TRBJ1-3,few,TGTGCCAGCAATTCCGGGACGGTCTCTGGAAACACCATATATTTT,CASNSGTVSGNTIYF
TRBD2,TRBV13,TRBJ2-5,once,TGTGCCAGCAGCTTACGGGCTAGCGGAGAGACCCAGTACTTC,CASSLRASGETQYF
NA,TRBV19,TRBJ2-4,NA,TGTGCCAGTAGTATAGAAAGAGGGGCTAGGTCAGCCGAGGTCTTC,CASSIERGARSAEVF
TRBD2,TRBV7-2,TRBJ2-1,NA,TGTGCCAGCAGCTTAGGGGGGGGAGCGGGCAATGAGCAGTTCTTC,CASSLGGGAGNEQFF
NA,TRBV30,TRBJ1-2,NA,TGTGCCTGGGTCCCAGGGAACCTTAACTATGGCTACACCTTC,CAWVPGNLNYGYTF
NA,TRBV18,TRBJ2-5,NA,TGTGCCAGCTCACCTCCTGATGGAGTAGAGACCCAGTACTTC,CASSPPDGVETQYF
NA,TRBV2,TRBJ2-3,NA,TGTGCCAGCAGTAGGACAGCGGATACGCAGTATTTT,CASSRTADTQYF
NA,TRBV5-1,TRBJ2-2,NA,TGCGCCAGCAGCTTGGGGAGTGCTGGGTTAGTGACCGGGGAGCTGTTTTTT,CASSLGSAGLVTGELFF
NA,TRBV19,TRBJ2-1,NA,TGTGCCAGTAGTGTTGAAATCGGGGTTCGGAATGAGCAGTTCTTC,CASSVEIGVRNEQFF
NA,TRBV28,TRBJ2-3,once,TGTGCCAGCAGTTTGTCAGTAGATACGCAGTATTTT,CASSLSVDTQYF
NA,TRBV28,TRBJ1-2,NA,TGTGCCAGCATTCCTCAGGGGATAGGGGGCTATGGCTACACCTTC,CASIPQGIGGYGYTF
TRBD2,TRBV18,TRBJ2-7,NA,TGTGCCAGCTCACCAAGACTAGCGGGCACCTCCTACGAGCAGTACTTC,CASSPRLAGTSYEQYF
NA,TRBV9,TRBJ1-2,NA,TGTGCCAGCAGTGAGGCGGGCTATGGCTACACCTTC,CASSEAGYGYTF
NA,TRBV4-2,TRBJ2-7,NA,TGTGCCAGCAGCCAAGTTCTCTCCCTTCGCACTACAGGCGAGCAGTACTTC,CASSQVLSLRTTGEQYF
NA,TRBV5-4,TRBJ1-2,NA,TGTGCCAGCAGCTCCTTCGACAGGCCGGGGCGAGAGACTGGCTACACCTTC,CASSSFDRPGRETGYTF
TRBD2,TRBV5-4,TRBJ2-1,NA,TGTGCCAGCAGCTTGGTCGGACTAGCGGCGTACAATGAGCAGTTCTTC,CASSLVGLAAYNEQFF
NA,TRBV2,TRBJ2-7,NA,TGTGCCAGCAGTGAATCAGTAGTTGGCGAGCAGTACTTC,CASSESVVGEQYF
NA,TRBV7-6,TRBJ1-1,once,TGTGCCAGCAGCTTAAATGCCGCGGGAGGCACTGAAGCTTTCTTT,CASSLNAAGGTEAFF
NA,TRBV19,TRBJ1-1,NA,TGTGCCAGTAGTAGGAGACGGTGGCTGTTTGCTTTCTTT,CASSRRRWLFAFF
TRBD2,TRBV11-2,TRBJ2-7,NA,TGTGCCAGCAGCTTACTCGCTAGCGGGAGAGACGAGCAGTACTTC,CASSLLASGRDEQYF